This entry lists 18 T cell receptor beta chains sequenced from one sample in a study. One entry per CDR3 protein, called by TCRdb with MiXCR from the RT-PCR reads. The table includes around 700,000 distinct CDR3 sequences, approximately 15% detected once. The specimen sequenced was memory CD4+ T cells from blood. All receptors come from a female donor in good health, serving as a healthy control.

This chain links TRBV5-1 with TRBJ2-1; D gene ambiguous. Germline loops: CDR1 SGHRS, CDR2 YFSETQ. V lost 4 bases, J lost 4 bases, and 6 bases lay in between. This CDR3 has 12 amino acids. This CDR3 is CASSIRYNEQFF. As DNA, the CDR3 is TGCGCCAGCAGCATACGGTACAATGAGCAGTTCTTC.

Only a few counts were recorded for this clonotype. The CDR3 sequence is CSAIPGSGGGYTF. The CDR3 DNA reads as TGCAGTGCTATCCCAGGTTCAGGGGGTGGCTACACCTTC. The chain carries TRBV20-1 and TRBJ1-2, with TRBD1 matching 7 bases. J was trimmed by 7 bases and V by 4 bases; bases with no gene match: 9. Germline V gene sequence: CDR1 DFQATT, CDR2 SNEGSKA (reference sequence). The CDR3 is 13 amino acids.

This clonotype was found a few times. The V gene is TRBV12-3 or TRBV12-4, the J gene TRBJ1-5, with D possibly TRBD1 on 5 matching bases. Trimming left V 2 bases short and J 0 bases short, with 11 bases between. The CDR3 sequence is 16 residues long. The CDR3 region has the DNA TGTGCCAGCAGTTTACCCGGGACGGATAGCAATCAGCCCCAGCATTTT. Translating gives CASSLPGTDSNQPQHF.

V and J are TRBV20-1 and TRBJ1-1, with 11 bases aligning to TRBD1. The CDR3 is 14 amino acids. CDR1 is DFQATT, CDR2 SNEGSKA, per germline (reference sequence). Unmatched junction bases numbered 3, after V lost 6 bases and J lost 0 bases. The CDR3 reads CSARDRGLNTEAFF. As DNA, the CDR3 is TGCAGTGCGCGGGACAGGGGGTTGAACACTGAAGCTTTCTTT.

This clonotype was recorded at least ten times. The rearrangement uses TRBV29-1 and TRBJ2-1, with D perhaps TRBD1 (5 bases). Looked up from germline, CDR1 is SQVTM and CDR2 is ANQGSEA. The CDR3 extends over 12 amino acids. With 6 bases removed from V and 8 bases from J, the gap between germline ends came to 14 bases. CDR3 coding DNA: TGCAGCGTCGGGTTCAGGGTTTATGAGCAGTTCTTC. This sequence encodes CSVGFRVYEQFF.

This clonotype was detected a few times. V and J are TRBV5-1 and TRBJ2-5, with D perhaps being TRBD1 or TRBD2 (7 bases each). Trimming cost V 6 bases and J 2 bases, with 17 bases left between them. The CDR3 runs to 15 residues. Germline CDR1 SGHRS, CDR2 YFSETQ. This CDR3 reads CASTKGASGQETQYF. CDR3 sequence (DNA): TGCGCCAGCACGAAGGGGGCTAGCGGACAAGAGACCCAGTACTTC. The full variable domain, completed using reference TRBV5-1 and TRBJ2-5, is KAGVTQTPRYLIKTRGQQVTLSCSPISGHRSVSWYQQTPGQGLQFLFEYFSETQRNKGNFPGRFSGRQFSNSRSEMNVSTLELGDSALYLCASTKGASGQETQYFGPGTRLLVL.

The chain employs TRBV7-2 and TRBJ2-3; no clear D gene. The CDR3 consists of 12 residues. Germline V CDR1 and CDR2: SGHTA, FQGNSA. The V gene lost 5 bases and the J gene lost 6 bases, with 9 bases spanning the gap. The CDR3 sequence: CASSLRLDTQYF. The CDR3 DNA reads TGTGCCAGCAGCCTACGGCTTGATACGCAGTATTTT.

V usage is TRBV7-2 and J usage is TRBJ1-5; tentative D call: TRBD1 (5 bases). The CDR3 runs to 16 residues. Germline CDR1 SGHTA, CDR2 FQGNSA. V was trimmed by 3 bases and J by 4 bases, leaving 16 bases between them. The DNA for the CDR3 is TGTGCCAGCAGCTTGGGGCTATGGGTTGAAAATCAGCCCCAGCATTTT. This encodes CASSLGLWVENQPQHF.

The chain has TRBV12-3 or TRBV12-4 and TRBJ2-2; D unresolved. The CDR3 contains 13 residues. The V gene lost 6 bases and the J gene lost 3 bases, with 8 bases spanning the gap. The CDR3 nucleotides are TGTGCCAGCAGGAGCCGTCACACCGGGGAGCTGTTTTTT. Its translation is CASRSRHTGELFF.

The chain employs TRBV2 and TRBJ2-1, with 8 bases fitting TRBD1. This CDR3 comprises 14 residues. Germline V gene lookup returns CDR1 SNHLY and CDR2 FYNNEI. With 8 bases clipped from V and 1 base from J, the junction kept 4 bases outside the gene matches. CDR3 sequence reads: CASAGTGSYNEQFF. In DNA form, the CDR3 reads TGTGCCAGCGCGGGGACAGGTTCCTACAATGAGCAGTTCTTC.

V usage is TRBV6-2 or TRBV6-3 and J usage is TRBJ2-3; 8 bases are a match to TRBD2. This CDR3 spans 14 amino acids. The germline V gene encodes CDR1 MNHEY and CDR2 SVGEGT. V shed 2 bases and J 3 bases; nucleotides not matched to a gene: 1. The CDR3 DNA reads TGTGCCAGCAGTTACGGGACTAGGACAGATACGCAGTATTTT. This gives the protein CASSYGTRTDTQYF.

This clonotype was found many times. The chain employs TRBV5-1 and TRBJ1-1; 11 positions match TRBD1. Trimming at V came to 1 base and at J to 3 bases, leaving 2 bases not matched to a gene. Per germline, CDR1 SGHRS and CDR2 YFSETQ. This CDR3 is 15 amino acids long. The CDR3 DNA follows: TGCGCCAGCAGCTTGAGGGGACAGGGGGACACTGAAGCTTTCTTT. Translated: CASSLRGQGDTEAFF. The full variable domain, completed using reference TRBV5-1 and TRBJ1-1, is KAGVTQTPRYLIKTRGQQVTLSCSPISGHRSVSWYQQTPGQGLQFLFEYFSETQRNKGNFPGRFSGRQFSNSRSEMNVSTLELGDSALYLCASSLRGQGDTEAFFGQGTRLTVV.

Comment on this clonotype: The germline gene is not matched at one end of the junction; a read error may be the cause. The chain has TRBV28 and TRBJ1-2; D might be TRBD1 (5 bases). The length of the CDR3 is 12 residues. In germline, CDR1 is MDHEN, CDR2 SYDVKM. The CDR3 bases are TGTGCCACCAGTCACGCAGGGCTCGGCTACACCTTC. This sequence encodes CATSHAGLGYTF.

This clonotype was seen repeatedly, ten times or more. J is TRBJ2-2 and V is TRBV5-5; D might be TRBD1 (5 bases). The CDR3 length is 18 residues. Germline loops: CDR1 SGHKS, CDR2 YYEKEE (reference sequence). V lost 6 bases to trimming and J lost 1 base, with 22 bases between them. CDR3 sequence reads: CASKYPHGHSKNTGELFF. The CDR3 DNA is TGTGCCAGCAAATACCCCCACGGACACTCAAAGAACACCGGGGAGCTGTTTTTT.

This clonotype has just a few counts. V usage is TRBV5-1 and J usage is TRBJ2-5, with D perhaps TRBD1 (7 bases). CDR3 length: 14 amino acids. The germline V gene encodes CDR1 SGHRS and CDR2 YFSETQ. With 4 bases removed from V and 5 bases from J, the gap between germline ends came to 15 bases. The CDR3: CASSAGQFRETQYF. The CDR3 nucleotides are TGCGCCAGCAGCGCGGGACAGTTTCGTGAGACCCAGTACTTC.

This sequence joins TRBV6-5 and TRBJ2-7; 8 nucleotides agree with TRBD1. V lost 0 bases to trimming and J lost 0 bases; unmatched junction nucleotides: 10. The germline CDR1 and CDR2 sequences are MNHEY and SVGAGI. The CDR3 sequence is 18 residues long. The CDR3 protein is CASSYSAGGNLNSYEQYF. CDR3 DNA: TGTGCCAGCAGTTACTCCGCAGGGGGCAACCTAAACTCCTACGAGCAGTACTTC.

This clonotype was seen at least ten times. As DNA, the CDR3 is TGTGCCAGCAGTTTATCTCTGGACAGCACTGTCTACGAGCAGTACTTC. Translation: CASSLSLDSTVYEQYF. This rearrangement joins TRBV27 to TRBJ2-7; perhaps TRBD1 as D (6 bases). This CDR3 has 16 residues. Germline values: CDR1 MNHEY, CDR2 SMNVEV (reference sequence). Trimming removed 0 bases from V and 3 bases from J, with 15 bases in between.

This clonotype was observed a few times. The CDR3: CASSRDGQSGYTF. The CDR3, as DNA: TGTGCCAGCAGTCGCGATGGACAGTCTGGCTACACCTTC. The chain recombines TRBV7-9 with TRBJ1-2, with D possibly matching TRBD1 (6 bases). This CDR3 contains 13 residues. The germline V gene has CDR1 SEHNR and CDR2 FQNEAQ (reference sequence). Trimming removed 6 bases from V and 7 bases from J, with 15 bases in between.